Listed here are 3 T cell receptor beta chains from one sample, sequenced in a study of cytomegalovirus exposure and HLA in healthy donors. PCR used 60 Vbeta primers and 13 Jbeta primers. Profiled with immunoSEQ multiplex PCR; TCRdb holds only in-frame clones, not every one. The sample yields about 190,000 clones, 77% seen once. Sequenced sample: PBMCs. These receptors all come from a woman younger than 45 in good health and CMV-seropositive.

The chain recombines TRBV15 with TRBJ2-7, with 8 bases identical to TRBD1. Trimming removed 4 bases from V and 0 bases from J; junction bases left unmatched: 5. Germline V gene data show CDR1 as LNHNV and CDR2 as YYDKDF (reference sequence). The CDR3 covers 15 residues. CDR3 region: CATSMDRASSYEQYF. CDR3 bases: TGTGCCACCAGCATGGACAGGGCGAGCTCCTACGAGCAGTACTTC.

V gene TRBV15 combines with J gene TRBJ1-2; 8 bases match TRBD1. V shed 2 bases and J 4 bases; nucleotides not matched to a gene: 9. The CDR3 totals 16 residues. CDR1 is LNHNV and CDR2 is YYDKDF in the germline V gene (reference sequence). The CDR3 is CATSRLGQGSVYGYTF. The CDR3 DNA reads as TGTGCCACCAGCAGATTAGGACAGGGCTCCGTCTATGGCTACACCTTC. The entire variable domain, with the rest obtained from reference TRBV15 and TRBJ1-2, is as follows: DAMVIQNPRYQVTQFGKPVTLSCSQTLNHNVMYWYQQKSSQAPKLLFHYYDKDFNNEADTPDNFQSRRPNTSFCFLDIRSPGLGDTAMYLCATSRLGQGSVYGYTFGSGTRLTVV.

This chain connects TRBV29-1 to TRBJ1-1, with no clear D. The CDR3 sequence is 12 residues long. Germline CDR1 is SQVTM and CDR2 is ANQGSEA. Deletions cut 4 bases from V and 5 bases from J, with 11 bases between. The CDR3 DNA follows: TGCAGCGTTGTCCCCGCGGAAACTGAAGCTTTCTTT. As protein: CSVVPAETEAFF.